The 2 T cell receptor beta chains below were found in one sample sequenced in a study of blood T cell repertoires in COVID-19. Clones were sequenced by immunoSEQ multiplex PCR, and TCRdb holds only the in-frame ones, with some missing. The sample carries 120,000 or so clones, about four fifths recorded once. The sequenced sample consisted of peripheral blood. All receptors derive from a man older than 75 with active or convalescent COVID-19.

This clone was counted only a few times. The genes are TRBV28 and TRBJ1-3; D perhaps matches TRBD1 (5 bases). The CDR3 extends over 16 amino acids. Trimming pared 7 bases from V and 5 bases from J, leaving 21 bases between. Per germline, CDR1 MDHEN and CDR2 SYDVKM. The CDR3 nucleotides read TGTGCCAGCATCGGCGGGGCCGCCAGCAAAAGAAACACCATATATTTT. Translation gives CASIGGAASKRNTIYF.

This sequence joins TRBV4-2 and TRBJ1-3; D gene ambiguous. The germline V gene has CDR1 LGHNA and CDR2 YNFKEQ. The germline V and J ends were trimmed by 4 bases and 6 bases, with 13 bases remaining between them. The CDR3 contains 14 residues. The CDR3 reads CASSLRAGENTIYF. In nucleotides, the CDR3 is TGTGCCAGCAGCCTCCGAGCCGGAGAAAACACCATATATTTT.